What follows are 19 T cell receptor beta chains derived from one specimen sequenced in a study of identical twins (dated by TCRdb to about 2016). Receptor libraries were prepared by 5' RACE. The run used an Illumina HiSeq 2000. In-frame beta chains were kept once TCRdb had trimmed the public reads at Q25 with fastp and called clones with MiXCR. Rows with one shared CDR3 protein collapse into an entry with the most common genes and DNA. The sample table lists some 1,700,000 distinct CDR3 sequences, more than 30% of them with a count of one. The ten largest clones add up to about 0.27% of the sample. Sample: cord blood. The receptors stem from a newborn girl in good health.

This chain connects TRBV10-3 to TRBJ1-5, with 8 bases aligning to TRBD1. CDR3 length equals 14 residues. CDR1 and CDR2 (germline): ENHRY, SYGVKD. V lost 2 bases, J lost 6 bases, and 3 bases stayed unmatched. The CDR3 spells CAISEDRGRQPQHF. The CDR3 region has the DNA TGTGCCATCAGTGAGGACAGGGGTCGTCAGCCCCAGCATTTT.

This clonotype was seen a few times. The V call is TRBV7-2, the J call TRBJ2-1, with 8 bases lining up with TRBD2. V shed 3 bases, J shed 7 bases, and the junction held 8 bases outside the gene matches. Germline loops: CDR1 SGHTA, CDR2 FQGNSA. The CDR3 has 15 amino acids. The CDR3 reads CASSLDSGAQNEQFF. The CDR3 DNA follows: TGTGCCAGCAGCTTGGATAGCGGGGCTCAAAATGAGCAGTTCTTC.

This clonotype was seen more than once but under ten times. The V call is TRBV14, the J call TRBJ2-7; no definite D call. The germline CDR1 and CDR2 sequences are SGHDN and FVKESK. This CDR3 has 13 residues. Trimming stripped 5 bases from V and 6 bases from J, with 14 bases between. CDR3 protein: CASSRTGYGEQYF. CDR3 bases: TGTGCCAGCAGCAGGACGGGCTACGGCGAGCAGTACTTC.

The chain couples TRBV5-1 to TRBJ2-3, with no clear D. Deletions cut 4 bases from V and 2 bases from J, with 8 bases between. Germline V lookup: CDR1 SGHRS, CDR2 YFSETQ. This CDR3 is built from 13 residues. The CDR3: CASSHPPTDTQYF. Written as DNA, the CDR3 is TGCGCCAGCAGCCACCCCCCCACAGATACGCAGTATTTT.

This clonotype was counted at least ten times. CDR3 DNA sequence: TGTGCCAGCAGCTTCCGGGATATGGGGCGAGAGACCCAGTACTTC. It specifies CASSFRDMGRETQYF. V and J are TRBV7-8 and TRBJ2-5; D tentatively reads TRBD1 or TRBD2 (5 bases each). Germline V lookup: CDR1 SGHVS, CDR2 FQNEAQ. The CDR3 runs to 15 residues. Trimming removed 3 bases from V and 4 bases from J, with 15 bases in between.

The chain recombines TRBV5-1 with TRBJ1-2, with TRBD1 matching over 7 bases. The J segment lost 6 bases and the V segment lost 4 bases, leaving 6 bases of the junction unmatched. The germline V gene encodes CDR1 SGHRS and CDR2 YFSETQ. This CDR3 contains 13 residues. CDR3 residues: CASSPRDSNGYTF. The CDR3 DNA reads as TGCGCCAGCAGCCCCCGGGACAGTAATGGCTACACCTTC.

This clonotype was counted between two and nine times. V and J are TRBV10-3 and TRBJ2-1; D is undetermined. The length of the CDR3 is 13 residues. Germline V gene data show CDR1 as ENHRY and CDR2 as SYGVKD. The ends were cut back, 2 bases at V and 6 bases at J, with 8 bases in the middle. The CDR3 DNA reads TGTGCCATCAGTGAGGAAGGGATCAATGAGCAGTTCTTC. Encoded protein: CAISEEGINEQFF.

V usage is TRBV5-1 and J usage is TRBJ1-5; weak D call: TRBD1 (5 bases). In germline, CDR1 is SGHRS, CDR2 YFSETQ. The CDR3 runs 14 residues. Trimming pared 7 bases from V and 1 base from J, leaving 12 bases between. CDR3: CASRGDPSNQPQHF. The CDR3 coding sequence is TGCGCCAGCCGAGGGGACCCGAGCAATCAGCCCCAGCATTTT.

The V and J genes are TRBV4-2 and TRBJ2-5; the match to TRBD2 covers 12 bases. The length of the CDR3 is 19 residues. Germline V gene sequence: CDR1 LGHNA, CDR2 YNFKEQ. With 0 bases clipped from V and 11 bases from J, the junction kept 19 bases outside the gene matches. CDR3 amino acids: CASSQDSASGRAYYNEQYF. In nucleotides, the CDR3 is TGTGCCAGCAGCCAAGATTCGGCTAGCGGGAGGGCCTACTACAATGAGCAGTACTTC.

This clonotype was observed a handful of times. V is TRBV29-1 and J is TRBJ1-2; 8 nucleotides line up with TRBD1. Germline assignment: CDR1 SQVTM and CDR2 ANQGSEA. The CDR3 spans 14 residues. The ends lost 6 bases at V and 0 bases at J; junction bases unmatched: 6. The chain's CDR3 is CSVDRGSPNYGYTF. CDR3 sequence (DNA): TGCAGCGTCGACAGGGGTTCGCCTAACTATGGCTACACCTTC.

The V gene is TRBV20-1, the J gene TRBJ1-2, with a tentative D call TRBD1 (5 bases). The V end lost 5 bases, the J end lost 0 bases, and 13 bases lay between the germline ends. This CDR3 has 14 residues. Germline CDR1 is DFQATT and CDR2 is SNEGSKA (reference sequence). CDR3 nucleotide sequence: TGCAGTGCTTGGAGGGGCGGATCTAACTATGGCTACACCTTC. It is translated as CSAWRGGSNYGYTF.

As regards this clonotype: An end of the junction does not agree with germline; a read error may underlie this. This chain connects TRBV7-8 to TRBJ2-1; D is unclear. There are 16 residues in the CDR3. CDR1 and CDR2 from the germline V gene are SGHVS and FQNEAQ. The CDR3 protein is CANSAFPGPSYNEQFF. The CDR3 bases are TGTGCCAACAGCGCTTTCCCCGGGCCCTCCTACAATGAGCAGTTCTTC.

This clonotype has just a few counts. V gene TRBV11-2 combines with J gene TRBJ2-2, with D possibly TRBD2 on 6 matching bases. This CDR3 is built from 14 residues. Per the germline V gene, CDR1 is SGHAT and CDR2 is FQNNGV. V was shortened by 5 bases and J by 4 bases, with 11 bases between the two germline ends. The CDR3: CASSPLAFTGELFF. The CDR3 DNA sequence: TGTGCCAGCAGCCCTCTAGCGTTCACCGGGGAGCTGTTTTTT.

A single count supports this clonotype. The gene calls are TRBV6-2 or TRBV6-3 and TRBJ2-1; D tentatively fits TRBD1 or TRBD2 (5 bases each). This CDR3 is built from 12 residues. The V and J ends lost 4 bases and 6 bases respectively, with 7 bases between them. Per the germline V gene, CDR1 is MNHEY and CDR2 is SVGEGT. In DNA, the CDR3 is TGTGCCAGCAGTTGTGGGGGCAATGAGCAGTTCTTC. Amino acids: CASSCGGNEQFF.

The chain couples TRBV2 to TRBJ1-2; no clear D. With 7 bases removed from V and 2 bases from J, the gap between germline ends came to 8 bases. The CDR3 covers 12 residues. From germline, CDR1 is SNHLY and CDR2 FYNNEI. CDR3 in DNA: TGTGCCAGCACTTACGTCAACTATGGCTACACCTTC. Its protein product is CASTYVNYGYTF.

This clonotype was detected many times. The chain combines TRBV28 with TRBJ1-2; 9 nucleotides align to TRBD1. Germline V gene data show CDR1 as MDHEN and CDR2 as SYDVKM. Germline trimming cut 5 bases from V and 4 bases from J; bases unmatched to any gene: 5. This CDR3 region has 14 residues. The CDR3 region has the DNA TGTGCCAGCAGTCCTTCGGACAGGGGCTATGGCTACACCTTC. Protein product: CASSPSDRGYGYTF.

The CDR3 reads CASSRTPGTGNTEAFF. In DNA form, the CDR3 reads TGCGCCAGCAGCCGCACCCCCGGGACAGGGAACACTGAAGCTTTCTTT. The chain links TRBV4-1 to TRBJ1-1, with 8 bases aligning to TRBD1. Germline V lookup: CDR1 MGHRA, CDR2 YSYEKL. The CDR3 has 16 amino acids. V lost 4 bases and J lost 1; bases outside the gene matches: 8.

This chain uses TRBV5-5 with TRBJ1-4; tentative D call: TRBD1 (6 bases). The germline V gene has CDR1 SGHKS and CDR2 YYEKEE (reference sequence). The CDR3 extends over 15 amino acids. V gave up 4 bases and J gave up 2 bases, with 12 bases separating them. CDR3 bases: TGTGCCAGCAGCCAGAGGGGGAAGACTAATGAAAAACTGTTTTTT. Encoded protein: CASSQRGKTNEKLFF.

The chain uses TRBV5-1 and TRBJ2-1; D remains unclear. V was pared by 1 base and J by 1 base, with 9 bases between. The CDR3 has 15 residues. In germline, CDR1 is SGHRS, CDR2 YFSETQ. In DNA, the CDR3 is TGCGCCAGCAGCTTGTCGGAATATTCCTACAATGAGCAGTTCTTC. Protein: CASSLSEYSYNEQFF. The full variable domain, its missing parts supplied by reference TRBV5-1 and TRBJ2-1, is KAGVTQTPRYLIKTRGQQVTLSCSPISGHRSVSWYQQTPGQGLQFLFEYFSETQRNKGNFPGRFSGRQFSNSRSEMNVSTLELGDSALYLCASSLSEYSYNEQFFGPGTRLTVL.